One T cell receptor (beta chain) is described in this entry. Antigen: not known. These data belong to a study of beta chain features in type 1 diabetes. Overall study findings and caveats: Any PCR bias toward short templates would affect both groups alike. The similarity of naive, central memory and Treg TCRB repertoires appeared greater among patients than among healthy donors.

Cells sorted by CD45RO/CCR7/CD25/CD127/CD95/CD27 comprised CD4+ naive, central memory, regulatory and stem cell-like memory cells. Expressed TCRB transcripts were sequenced, since all the RNA that had been isolated was reverse transcribed. Libraries were prepared by immunoSEQ multiplex PCR; TCRdb keeps only in-frame clonotypes and omits some of them. The sample holds roughly 500,000 clones, about an eighth seen once. The clonotype originates from a woman aged 18-29 years in good health. The sample was naive CD4+ T cells from blood.

The DNA of the CDR3 is TGCAGCGTAGCAGTGCAGATAGGTGAGCAGTTCTTC. Protein product: CSVAVQIGEQFF. This sequence joins TRBV29-1 and TRBJ2-1; no firm D call. Trimming took 6 bases from V and 9 from J, leaving 15 bases between them. The length of the CDR3 is 12 residues. Germline CDR1 reads SQVTM; CDR2 reads ANQGSEA.